These 8 T cell receptor beta chains came from one sample sequenced in a study of T cell responses to AZD1222 COVID-19 vaccine. The repertoire was sequenced with immunoSEQ multiplex PCR; TCRdb's copy has only in-frame clones and lacks some. Here the sample spans tens of thousands of clones, roughly nine tenths being singletons. Specimen: peripheral blood, collected 28 days after the second AZD1222 dose. The receptors stem from an adult who received the AZD1222 COVID-19 vaccine.

V usage is TRBV28 and J usage is TRBJ2-1, with TRBD2 as a possible D gene (6 bases). CDR1 MDHEN and CDR2 SYDVKM come from the germline V gene. V lost 7 bases and J lost 4, with 11 bases in between. This CDR3 contains 13 residues. The CDR3: CASTQEGYNEQFF. Written as DNA, the CDR3 is TGTGCCAGCACCCAGGAGGGATACAATGAGCAGTTCTTC.

The CDR3 coding sequence is TGCGCCAGCAGCCAGCTGGATACAGCCTATGGCTACACCTTC. This gives the protein CASSQLDTAYGYTF. The chain employs TRBV4-3 and TRBJ1-2, with unresolved D. This CDR3 is 14 amino acids long. The germline CDR1 and CDR2 sequences are LGHNA and YSLEER. V was clipped by 3 bases and J by 4 bases, with 12 bases between them.

The J gene is TRBJ2-5, the V gene TRBV4-1, with TRBD2 matching 11 bases. The CDR3 is 17 residues long. J lost 1 base, V lost 3 bases, and 7 bases had no gene match. Germline V gene sequence: CDR1 MGHRA, CDR2 YSYEKL. CDR3 in amino acids: CASSQTRLAGLQETQYF. In DNA, the CDR3 is TGCGCCAGCAGCCAGACCCGACTAGCGGGGCTCCAAGAGACCCAGTACTTC.

The chain has TRBV19 and TRBJ2-7; TRBD1 aligns across 10 bases. In germline, CDR1 is LNHDA, CDR2 SQIVND (reference sequence). V lost 3 bases to trimming and J lost 9 bases; unmatched junction nucleotides: 8. The CDR3 sequence is 14 residues long. CDR3 DNA sequence: TGTGCCAGTAGTATCCGGGACAGGGGTCGTCGGCAGTACTTC. It translates to CASSIRDRGRRQYF.

This clone turned up a few times. The chain's CDR3 is CASSLRGTGAYEQYF. The CDR3, as DNA: TGTGCCAGCAGCTTGAGAGGAACAGGGGCCTACGAGCAGTACTTC. V and J are TRBV5-5 and TRBJ2-7; the match to TRBD1 covers 7 bases. CDR3 length: 15 amino acids. V gave up 1 base and J gave up 2 bases; unmatched junction bases: 6. Germline-derived CDR1 and CDR2 are SGHKS and YYEKEE (reference sequence).

This rearrangement joins TRBV19 to TRBJ2-5, with TRBD2 as a possible D gene (6 bases). CDR1 and CDR2 from the germline V gene are LNHDA and SQIVND (reference sequence). The ends were cut back, 0 bases at V and 4 bases at J, with 9 bases in the middle. The CDR3 has 14 amino acids. In DNA, the CDR3 is TGTGCCAGTAGTATAGATTGGCGGGGAGAGACCCAGTACTTC. Its protein is CASSIDWRGETQYF.

The V call is TRBV18, the J call TRBJ2-1, with a tentative D call TRBD2 (6 bases). The CDR3 is 13 residues long. Deletions cut 0 bases from V and 8 bases from J, with 8 bases between. Germline V CDR1 and CDR2: KGHSH, LQKENI. CDR3 bases: TGTGCCAGCTCACCACCAGGGGAGGATGAGCAGTTCTTC. This codes for CASSPPGEDEQFF. Together with reference TRBV18 and TRBJ2-1, the CDR3 gives the full variable domain: NAGVMQNPRHLVRRRGQEARLRCSPMKGHSHVYWYRQLPEEGLKFMVYLQKENIIDESGMPKERFSAEFPKEGPSILRIQQVVRGDSAAYFCASSPPGEDEQFFGPGTRLTVL.

This chain joins TRBV18 and TRBJ1-1, with D perhaps TRBD1 (5 bases). Germline values: CDR1 KGHSH, CDR2 LQKENI. The CDR3 extends over 13 amino acids. V gave up 2 bases and J gave up 1 base, with 5 bases separating them. In nucleotides, the CDR3 is TGTGCCAGCTCACCAGGGGGGAACACTGAAGCTTTCTTT. This sequence encodes CASSPGGNTEAFF.